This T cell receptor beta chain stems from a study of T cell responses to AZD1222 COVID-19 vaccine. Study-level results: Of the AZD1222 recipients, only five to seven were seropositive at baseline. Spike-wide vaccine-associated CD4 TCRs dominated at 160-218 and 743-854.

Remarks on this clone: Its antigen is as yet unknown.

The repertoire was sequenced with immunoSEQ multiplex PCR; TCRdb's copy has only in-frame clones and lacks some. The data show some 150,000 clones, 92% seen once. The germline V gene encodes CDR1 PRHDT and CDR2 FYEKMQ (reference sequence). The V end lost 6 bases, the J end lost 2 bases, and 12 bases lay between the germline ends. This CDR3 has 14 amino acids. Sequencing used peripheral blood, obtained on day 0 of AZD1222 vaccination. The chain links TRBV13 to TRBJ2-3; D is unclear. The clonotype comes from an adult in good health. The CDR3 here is CASRTSDLTDTQYF. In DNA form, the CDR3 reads TGTGCCAGCAGAACTTCAGATCTCACAGATACGCAGTATTTT.